This TCR beta chain stems from a study of shared clonotypes between healthy human individuals. Study-wide results and caveats: Larger estimated richness was generally seen in naive subsets than in memory subsets. With few donors, the genetic and exposure-history diversity represented was limited.

In the case of this clone: Its antigen is undetermined.

V lost 0 bases and J 8 bases, leaving 16 bases between the germline ends. The CDR3 has 15 residues. Germline-derived CDR1 and CDR2 are KGHSH and LQKENI. Measured with immunoSEQ multiplex PCR; TCRdb has only the in-frame clones, and not every one. The repertoire holds roughly 2 million clones, with 90% to 97% as singletons. This TCR derives from a man aged 18-30 years in good health. J is TRBJ1-2 and V is TRBV18, with D possibly matching TRBD1 (6 bases). Source material: naive CD4+ T cells sorted from blood. Subset defined: CD45RA+ positively selected. The CDR3 loop reads CASSPPSDRRIGYTF. CDR3 nucleotides: TGTGCCAGCTCACCACCATCGGACAGAAGGATAGGCTACACCTTC.